This TCR beta chain was sequenced in a study of blood T cells in healthy people across ages. It was with a sample-barcoded 5' primer and a J-beta primer mix that a second PCR of roughly 6 to 12 cycles was run. One entry per CDR3 protein, called by TCRdb with MiXCR from the 5' RACE reads. The table includes some 880,000 distinct CDR3 sequences, about 37% detected once. CDR1 and CDR2 (germline): MNHEY, SMNVEV (reference sequence). V was pared by 3 bases and J by 0 bases, with 9 bases between. The CDR3 loop spans 15 amino acids. Every sample gave at least 5 micrograms of total RNA when it was extracted. Sequencing input: blood. This chain links TRBV27 with TRBJ1-5, with D uncertain. The source of this sequence is a man younger than 30 in good health. Written as DNA, the CDR3 is TGTGCCAGCAGTTTCATAGGTGGTAGCAATCAGCCCCAGCATTTT. The encoded protein is CASSFIGGSNQPQHF.